The next 10 T cell receptor beta chains were all read from a single sample in a study of cytomegalovirus exposure and HLA in healthy donors. PCR primers comprised 60 Vbeta and 13 Jbeta primers. Data came from immunoSEQ multiplex PCR; TCRdb stores just in-frame clones and leaves some out. The sample records approximately 300,000 clones, roughly four fifths being singletons. The sample taken for sequencing was PBMCs. The receptors originated from a woman in her thirties or forties in good health and CMV-seropositive.

The chain employs TRBV4-1 and TRBJ2-7; possible D gene TRBD2, 6 bases. Germline CDR1 MGHRA, CDR2 YSYEKL. This CDR3 spans 17 amino acids. V shed 0 bases and J shed 2 bases, with 17 bases lying between them. The CDR3 is CASSQESSGVWTYEQYF. The CDR3 DNA reads TGCGCCAGCAGCCAAGAATCGTCGGGAGTATGGACCTACGAGCAGTACTTC.

This clone was recorded once. The rearrangement links TRBV6-1 to TRBJ1-5; D might be TRBD1 (5 bases). The germline V and J ends were trimmed by 3 bases and 3 bases, with 15 bases remaining between them. Germline CDR1 and CDR2: MNHNS and SASEGT. There are 16 residues in the CDR3. The DNA of the CDR3 is TGTGCCAGCAGTGACACTGGGGCAGGGTACAATCAGCCCCAGCATTTT. As protein: CASSDTGAGYNQPQHF.

This sequence joins TRBV14 and TRBJ1-4, with D maybe TRBD1 (5 bases). Trimming cost V 4 bases and J 4 bases, with 10 bases left between them. The CDR3 is 14 amino acids. CDR1 is SGHDN and CDR2 is FVKESK in the germline V gene. The CDR3, as DNA: TGTGCCAGCAGCCTTGACAGAAATAATGAAAAACTGTTTTTT. Translation: CASSLDRNNEKLFF.

This chain connects TRBV29-1 to TRBJ1-2, with 11 bases aligning to TRBD1. V lost 6 bases, J lost 4 bases, and 7 bases stayed unmatched. The germline V gene has CDR1 SQVTM and CDR2 ANQGSEA. The length of the CDR3 is 14 residues. CDR3 in amino acids: CSVTTGTGGYGYTF. The CDR3 DNA is TGCAGCGTGACCACCGGGACAGGGGGCTATGGCTACACCTTC.

The rearrangement joins TRBV4-1 to TRBJ1-5; 8 bases fit TRBD1. The CDR3 contains 14 residues. Germline V gene sequence: CDR1 MGHRA, CDR2 YSYEKL. Losses at the gene ends were 4 bases for V and 7 bases for J; bases not matched to a gene: 6. CDR3 amino acids: CASSPVDRDQPQHF. CDR3 bases: TGCGCCAGCAGCCCAGTGGACAGGGACCAGCCCCAGCATTTT.

This rearrangement joins TRBV29-1 to TRBJ1-1; TRBD1 might be the D (5 bases). With 3 bases removed from V and 7 bases from J, the gap between germline ends came to 9 bases. The CDR3 extends over 11 amino acids. Germline lookup yields CDR1 SQVTM and CDR2 ANQGSEA. For the CDR3, the DNA is TGCAGCGTTGAGCAACAGGATGAAGCTTTCTTT. Translation gives CSVEQQDEAFF.

This chain joins TRBV28 and TRBJ1-6; D perhaps matches TRBD1 (6 bases). The CDR3 runs 15 residues. Trimming left V 1 base short and J 7 bases short, with 11 bases between. Germline CDR1 reads MDHEN; CDR2 reads SYDVKM. The CDR3 bases are TGTGCCAGCAGTTTATCCGGGGGGCCCAATTCACCCCTCCACTTT. This encodes CASSLSGGPNSPLHF.

This clone appeared a few times. This rearrangement joins TRBV4-2 to TRBJ2-1; the D is unclear. V was cut by 4 bases and J by 4 bases, with 17 bases left in between. This CDR3 has 16 amino acids. The germline V gene has CDR1 LGHNA and CDR2 YNFKEQ. CDR3 DNA: TGTGCCAGCAGCCGATCGGGTATGGATCCATACAATGAGCAGTTCTTC. This sequence encodes CASSRSGMDPYNEQFF.

The genes are TRBV28 and TRBJ2-7; 9 positions match TRBD2. This CDR3 region has 15 residues. Trimming at V came to 6 bases and at J to 6 bases, leaving 12 bases not matched to a gene. The germline CDR1 and CDR2 sequences are MDHEN and SYDVKM. The CDR3 bases are TGTGCCAGCAGAATCTCATTAGCGGGAGCAGGCGAGCAGTACTTC. It specifies CASRISLAGAGEQYF.

V usage is TRBV18 and J usage is TRBJ1-5, with 9 nucleotides matching TRBD1. Germline CDR1 KGHSH, CDR2 LQKENI. CDR3 length equals 18 residues. Trimming took 5 bases from V and 5 from J; bases not matched to a gene: 16. The CDR3: CASSTYRTGEIFHQPQHF. The CDR3 region has the DNA TGTGCCAGCTCAACCTACCGGACAGGGGAAATCTTCCATCAGCCCCAGCATTTT.